The 21 T cell receptor beta chains in this list originate from one sample, sequenced in a study of shared T cell receptors in the human thymus (dated by TCRdb to the early 2020s). The library was made by the immunoSEQ multiplex PCR assay. This is the immuneACCESS table as TCRdb keeps it, with only in-frame sequences that have V and J called. A part of the clones is gone; compared with another copy, unresolved V genes explain less than half, and the rest is unexplained. In all, the sample holds hundreds of thousands of clones, and 88% of those were seen once. About 0.01% of the sample is in the top ten clones. These data were likewise used in another study, on human thymus T cells.

The source material was thymocytes. The receptors originated from a boy under two years old with a congenital heart defect. Donor details come from another sample of the same person, matched by shared clones.

The V and J genes are TRBV10-1 and TRBJ2-2; 8 bases are a match to TRBD1. Looked up from germline, CDR1 is WNHNN and CDR2 is SYGVQD (reference sequence). V shed 6 bases and J 5 bases; nucleotides not matched to a gene: 11. This CDR3 has 16 amino acids. CDR3 nucleotides: TGCGCCAGCAGCTTTCTCAGGGGGCGAAAAACCGGGGAGCTGTTTTTT. This translates into CASSFLRGRKTGELFF.

This rearrangement joins TRBV11-3 to TRBJ2-1, with D perhaps TRBD1 (6 bases). V lost 5 bases and J 0 bases, leaving 11 bases between the germline ends. This CDR3 is built from 15 residues. CDR1 and CDR2 (germline): SGHNT, YENEEA. CDR3 region: CASSGGQSSYNEQFF. CDR3 nucleotide sequence: TGTGCCAGCAGCGGCGGACAGAGCTCCTACAATGAGCAGTTCTTC.

V usage is TRBV4-3 and J usage is TRBJ2-1, with 8 nucleotides matching TRBD2. Germline CDR1 is LGHNA and CDR2 is YSLEER. The CDR3 consists of 17 residues. Unmatched junction bases numbered 12, after V lost 3 bases and J lost 5 bases. CDR3 sequence (DNA): TGCGCCAGCAGCCAGTATCTAACTAGCGGAACTGACAATGAGCAGTTCTTC. Amino acid sequence: CASSQYLTSGTDNEQFF.

V usage is TRBV7-2 and J usage is TRBJ2-1; D perhaps matches TRBD2 (7 bases). Germline values: CDR1 SGHTA, CDR2 FQGNSA. V was trimmed by 6 bases and J by 9 bases, leaving 21 bases between them. This CDR3 is 15 amino acids long. As DNA, the CDR3 is TGTGCCAGCAGGACGGGGGGCGGGAGCGGCCCTGAGCAGTTCTTC. It yields the protein CASRTGGGSGPEQFF.

This chain links TRBV5-4 with TRBJ1-1; 9 positions agree with TRBD1. The trim removed 4 bases at V and 11 bases at J, leaving 21 bases unmatched. CDR1 is SGHNT, CDR2 YYREEE, per germline (reference sequence). The CDR3 length is 17 residues. This CDR3 reads CASSKPGQGPSSDGAFF. Written as DNA, the CDR3 is TGTGCCAGCAGCAAGCCGGGACAGGGTCCATCGTCTGATGGGGCTTTCTTT. The full variable domain, completed using reference TRBV5-4 and TRBJ1-1, is ETGVTQSPTHLIKTRGQQVTLRCSSQSGHNTVSWYQQALGQGPQFIFQYYREEENGRGNFPPRFSGLQFPNYSSELNVNALELDDSALYLCASSKPGQGPSSDGAFFGQGTRLTVV.

The V gene is TRBV15, the J gene TRBJ2-5; 8 bases map to TRBD1. J lost 5 bases, V lost 1 base, and 6 bases had no gene match. Germline CDR1 reads LNHNV; CDR2 reads YYDKDF (reference sequence). The CDR3 sequence is 15 residues long. The CDR3 nucleotides are TGTGCCACCAGCAGAGGGCAGGGGGCCGGCGAGACCCAGTACTTC. Translating it yields CATSRGQGAGETQYF.

J is TRBJ2-1 and V is TRBV5-6, with 9 bases aligning to TRBD1. The CDR3 sequence is 18 residues long. Germline trimming cut 4 bases from V and 4 bases from J; bases unmatched to any gene: 15. Germline V gene lookup returns CDR1 SGHDT and CDR2 YYEEEE. The CDR3: CASSPASQGALNYNEQFF. The CDR3 bases are TGTGCCAGCAGCCCGGCCTCACAGGGGGCTTTGAATTACAATGAGCAGTTCTTC.

The CDR3 DNA is TGTGCCAGCAGCTTAGAGAACCCCACAGGGCCGAACACTGAAGCTTTCTTT. It codes for CASSLENPTGPNTEAFF. This rearrangement joins TRBV11-3 to TRBJ1-1; D is possibly TRBD1 (6 bases). CDR1 and CDR2 from the germline V gene are SGHNT and YENEEA. Trimming took off 0 bases at V and 1 base at J, with 15 bases between the two ends. The CDR3 sequence is 17 residues long.

The chain employs TRBV10-3 and TRBJ2-1; D remains ambiguous. Per germline, CDR1 ENHRY and CDR2 SYGVKD. CDR3 length: 16 residues. V was pared by 0 bases and J by 2 bases, with 11 bases between. The DNA of the CDR3 is TGTGCCATCAGTGAGTCAGTCGGTCAGGCCTACAATGAGCAGTTCTTC. It is translated as CAISESVGQAYNEQFF.

This chain links TRBV9 with TRBJ1-2; D is perhaps TRBD1 (6 bases). V was trimmed by 4 bases and J by 4 bases, leaving 14 bases between them. There are 14 residues in the CDR3. Germline V gives CDR1 SGDLS, CDR2 YYNGEE. The CDR3 region is CASSRGGESYGYTF. The CDR3 DNA reads as TGTGCCAGCAGCCGTGGGGGCGAAAGCTATGGCTACACCTTC.

The V gene is TRBV5-1, the J gene TRBJ1-2; TRBD1 aligns across 8 bases. Germline V lookup: CDR1 SGHRS, CDR2 YFSETQ. This CDR3 is built from 15 residues. Losses at the gene ends were 2 bases for V and 3 bases for J; bases not matched to a gene: 6. The CDR3 sequence: CASSLGQGRYYGYTF. The DNA for the CDR3 is TGCGCCAGCAGCTTAGGACAGGGACGTTACTATGGCTACACCTTC.

V usage is TRBV2 and J usage is TRBJ1-2; D unclear. CDR3 size: 14 residues. Looked up from germline, CDR1 is SNHLY and CDR2 is FYNNEI. Trimming removed 6 bases at V and 2 bases at J, with 13 bases between. CDR3 protein: CASSSVALNYGYTF. Written as DNA, the CDR3 is TGTGCCAGCAGCAGCGTGGCACTAAACTATGGCTACACCTTC. The variable domain in full, with the rest retrieved from reference TRBV2 and TRBJ1-2, is EPEVTQTPSHQVTQMGQEVILRCVPISNHLYFYWYRQILGQKVEFLVSFYNNEISEKSEIFDDQFSVERPDGSNFTLKIRSTKLEDSAMYFCASSSVALNYGYTFGSGTRLTVV.

V gene TRBV2 combines with J gene TRBJ2-7; 14 bases are shared with TRBD2. The CDR3 runs 16 residues. Germline loops: CDR1 SNHLY, CDR2 FYNNEI. V was clipped by 8 bases and J by 6 bases; unmatched bases: 12. The CDR3 protein is CASSGRGTSGSREQYF. In DNA form, the CDR3 reads TGTGCCAGCTCGGGGCGGGGGACTAGCGGGAGCCGCGAGCAGTACTTC.

This clone appeared a single time. The gene calls are TRBV14 and TRBJ2-3, with D possibly matching TRBD2 (6 bases). V lost 1 base, J lost 4 bases, and 15 bases lay in between. From germline, CDR1 is SGHDN and CDR2 FVKESK. The CDR3 has 16 residues. CDR3 amino acids: CASSQVAGPGADTQYF. DNA of the CDR3: TGTGCCAGCAGCCAAGTTGCGGGCCCGGGAGCAGATACGCAGTATTTT.

The chain joins TRBV13 to TRBJ1-3, with D tentatively TRBD1 (5 bases). CDR3 size: 16 residues. V shed 5 bases and J shed 0 bases, with 14 bases lying between them. The germline V gene encodes CDR1 PRHDT and CDR2 FYEKMQ (reference sequence). The CDR3 loop reads CASSPPTGGSGNTIYF. The CDR3 DNA reads TGTGCCAGCAGCCCCCCGACGGGGGGCTCTGGAAACACCATATATTTT.

The sample holds one count of this clone. The V call is TRBV6-5, the J call TRBJ2-1; D gene uncertain. V was cut by 6 bases and J by 2 bases, with 14 bases left in between. Per germline, CDR1 MNHEY and CDR2 SVGAGI. The CDR3 totals 15 residues. DNA for the CDR3: TGTGCCAGCAGCCCGGGTGAGGATCCCTACAATGAGCAGTTCTTC. The encoded protein is CASSPGEDPYNEQFF.

The rearrangement links TRBV28 to TRBJ2-6; 7 bases map to TRBD1. V shed 5 bases and J 0 bases; nucleotides not matched to a gene: 7. This CDR3 comprises 17 residues. The V gene's germline CDR1 is MDHEN and CDR2 SYDVKM. CDR3 nucleotides: TGTGCCAGCAGTATCGCCCACAGGGGCTCTGGGGCCAACGTCCTGACTTTC. Translating gives CASSIAHRGSGANVLTF.

With regard to this clone: One end of the junction does not line up with germline, which may come from a read error. This rearrangement joins TRBV4-3 to TRBJ2-2; D perhaps matches TRBD1 (6 bases). Looked up from germline, CDR1 is LGHNA and CDR2 is YSLEER. The CDR3 is made up of 18 amino acids. The CDR3: CASSQDRGGPRNSGELFF. The CDR3 DNA follows: TGCGCCAGCAGCCAAGATAGAGGGGGACCTAGGAACTCCGGGGAGCTGTTTTTT.

V usage is TRBV12-5 and J usage is TRBJ2-5; 7 nucleotides agree with TRBD1. The V and J ends lost 3 bases and 5 bases, in that order; junction bases with no gene match: 9. Germline V gene data show CDR1 as LGHNT and CDR2 as FRNRAP. CDR3 size: 15 residues. In DNA form, the CDR3 reads TGTGCTAGTGGTTTTCTGGGCAGGGGGACGGAGACCCAGTACTTC. Protein sequence: CASGFLGRGTETQYF.

V is TRBV27 and J is TRBJ2-7; TRBD2 might be the D (5 bases). V lost 6 bases to trimming and J lost 7 bases, with 13 bases between them. There are 12 residues in the CDR3. The germline gives CDR1 MNHEY, CDR2 SMNVEV (reference sequence). The CDR3 here is CASSQSRGEQYF. CDR3 DNA: TGTGCCAGCAGCCAATCGAGAGGGGAGCAGTACTTC.

The chain joins TRBV5-1 to TRBJ2-7; 10 bases align to TRBD1. Looked up from germline, CDR1 is SGHRS and CDR2 is YFSETQ. Trimming took 2 bases from V and 2 from J; bases not matched to a gene: 16. The CDR3 is 19 residues long. The DNA for the CDR3 is TGCGCCAGCAGCTTACTGGACAGGGGGTGTGGGGCAAAAACCTACGAGCAGTACTTC. This encodes CASSLLDRGCGAKTYEQYF.